These T cell receptor beta chains were read from a single sample in a study of cytomegalovirus exposure and HLA in healthy donors. Sequencing used immunoSEQ multiplex PCR; TCRdb keeps in-frame clones, though not all of them. Among around 92,000 clones listed, approximately 72% were seen once. Specimen: PBMCs. The receptor source for this set is a woman aged 70-85 years in good health and CMV-seropositive. The CDR3 runs from the conserved cysteine through the conserved F or W.

TRBJ2-1 | TRBV5-6 | CASSYLRDRGLNEQFF
TRBJ1-6 | TRBV10-3 | CAIRGQGGNNSPLHF
TRBJ1-6 | TRBV28 | CASSPWGDRAQGYSPLHF
TRBJ1-1 | TRBV6-5 | CASSYSSWGTEAFF
TRBJ2-7 | TRBV5-6 | CASSLGLASYEQYF
TRBJ2-1 | TRBV15 | CASHPDGTSGSYEQFF
TRBJ2-1 | TRBV11-2 | CASSLGGLDYNEQFF
TRBJ2-5 | TRBV2 | CASRERLAGVRPVQETQYF
TRBJ2-1 | TRBV7-2 | CASSSSLGQIDYNEQFF
TRBJ2-3 | TRBV25-1 | CASSEAWGTGAVDTQYF
TRBJ2-5 | TRBV14 | CASSQDAGRRTQYF
TRBJ1-2 | TRBV5-5 | CASSAVAGGLYGYTF
TRBJ2-1 | TRBV11-2 | CASSLYRAGGYNEQFF
TRBJ1-5 | TRBV6-1 | CASSQVPFSNQPQHF
TRBJ2-1 | TRBV5-1 | CASSLSSGINNEQFF
NA | TRBV7-2 | CASSLAGSRGGGYEQYF
TRBJ2-1 | TRBV15 | CATSRDRGGDFYNEQFF
TRBJ2-7 | TRBV5-6 | CASSSLTQGFKGRYEQYF
TRBJ2-6 | TRBV2 | CASPTGVGANVLTF
TRBJ2-7 | TRBV6-5 | CASSGSYEQYF
TRBJ1-2 | TRBV27 | CASSRDREGGYTF
TRBJ2-7 | TRBV5-6 | CASSVTGTAYEQYF
TRBJ2-3 | TRBV7-6 | CASSFSAGTDTQYF
TRBJ2-1 | TRBV9 | CASSVATGQGRYNEQFF
TRBJ2-7 | TRBV5-1 | CASSIGTGRAEQYF
TRBJ2-7 | TRBV2 | CASTRGGGGASYEQYF
TRBJ2-5 | TRBV6-5 | CASSYRQGGETQYF
TRBJ1-6 | TRBV7-8 | CASSLAVAGGNSPLHF
TRBJ1-4 | TRBV30 | CAWSSVPGLGRVDEKLFF
TRBJ1-2 | TRBV5-1 | CASSLLPGQPYGYTF
TRBJ2-5 | TRBV6-5 | CASSSPLATETQYF
TRBJ2-2 | TRBV7-9 | CASSLSRGLLAGELFF
TRBJ2-5 | TRBV10-3 | CAISIRGAEETQYF
TRBJ1-2 | TRBV7-9 | CASSWRQYGYTF
TRBJ2-1 | TRBV5-5 | CASSLIHPWGTGTRNEQFF
TRBJ2-3 | TRBV6-6 | CASTRAGGGDTQYF
TRBJ2-1 | TRBV5-1 | CASSSTSGRPNEQFF
TRBJ2-2 | TRBV19 | CASSIGTSGAGELFF
TRBJ2-7 | TRBV2 | CASTQFYEQYF
TRBJ2-7 | TRBV18 | CASSQTSGAAYEQYF
TRBJ2-1 | TRBV28 | CASSSHAGTSGGGEQFF
TRBJ1-5 | TRBV2 | CASSGTQNQPQHF
TRBJ1-1 | TRBV18 | CASSLDRVGTEAFF
TRBJ2-1 | TRBV6-4 | CATLNEQFF
TRBJ2-7 | TRBV5-4 | CASSLDLSEQYF
TRBJ2-7 | TRBV18 | CASSPQGPIGGEQYF
TRBJ2-2 | TRBV5-4 | CASSTGGGSTGELFF
TRBJ2-2 | TRBV7-2 | CASSLIRGGELFF
NA | TRBV15 | CATSRDRVSYEQYF
TRBJ2-4 | TRBV5-8 | CASSLRQGLAKNIQYF
TRBJ1-2 | TRBV19 | CASSSGGAGYTF
TRBJ1-1 | TRBV6-1 | CASSASGDTEAFF
TRBJ2-1 | TRBV28 | CASSPLTTRRRNEQFF
NA | TRBV7-2 | CASSLRTSGGYEQYF
TRBJ2-7 | TRBV28 | CASSESHRYEQYF
TRBJ2-5 | TRBV7-2 | CASSLGGRGVQETQYF
TRBJ2-5 | TRBV5-4 | CASSFTQETQYF
TRBJ1-2 | TRBV28 | CASSLPRGGGYTF